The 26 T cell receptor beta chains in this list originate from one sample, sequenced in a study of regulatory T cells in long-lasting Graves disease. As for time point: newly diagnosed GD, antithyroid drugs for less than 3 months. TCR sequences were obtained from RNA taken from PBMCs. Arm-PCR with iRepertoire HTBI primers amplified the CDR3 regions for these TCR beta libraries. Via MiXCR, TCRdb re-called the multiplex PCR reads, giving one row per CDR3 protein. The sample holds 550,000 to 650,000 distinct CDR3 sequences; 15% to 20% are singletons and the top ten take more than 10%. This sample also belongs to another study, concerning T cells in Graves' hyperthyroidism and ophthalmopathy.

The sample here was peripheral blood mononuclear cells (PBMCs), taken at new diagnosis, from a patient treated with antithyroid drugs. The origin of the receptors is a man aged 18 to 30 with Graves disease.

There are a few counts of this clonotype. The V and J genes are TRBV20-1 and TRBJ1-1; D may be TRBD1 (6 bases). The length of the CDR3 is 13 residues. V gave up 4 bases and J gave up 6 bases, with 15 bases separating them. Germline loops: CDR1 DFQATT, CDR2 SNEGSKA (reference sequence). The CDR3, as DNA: TGCAGTGCTACAAAATCGGGGGGCGCTGAAGCTTTCTTT. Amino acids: CSATKSGGAEAFF.

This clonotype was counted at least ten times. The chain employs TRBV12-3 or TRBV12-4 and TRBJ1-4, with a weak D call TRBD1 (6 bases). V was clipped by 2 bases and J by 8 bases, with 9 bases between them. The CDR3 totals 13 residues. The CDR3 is CASSLRGGEKLFF. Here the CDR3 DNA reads TGTGCCAGCAGTTTACGTGGGGGCGAAAAACTGTTTTTT.

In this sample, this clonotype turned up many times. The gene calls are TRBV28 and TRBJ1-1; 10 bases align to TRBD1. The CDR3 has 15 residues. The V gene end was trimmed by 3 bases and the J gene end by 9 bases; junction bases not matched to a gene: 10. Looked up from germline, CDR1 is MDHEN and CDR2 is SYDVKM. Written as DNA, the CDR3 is TGTGCCAGCAGTTTGGGAGGACAGGGGGACCTGAAAGCTTTCTTT. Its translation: CASSLGGQGDLKAFF.

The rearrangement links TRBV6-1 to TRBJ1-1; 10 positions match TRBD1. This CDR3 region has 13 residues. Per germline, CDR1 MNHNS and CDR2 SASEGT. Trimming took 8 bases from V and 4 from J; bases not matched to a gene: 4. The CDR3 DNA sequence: TGTGCCAGCCGACAGGGGGCAAGCACTGAAGCTTTCTTT. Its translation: CASRQGASTEAFF.

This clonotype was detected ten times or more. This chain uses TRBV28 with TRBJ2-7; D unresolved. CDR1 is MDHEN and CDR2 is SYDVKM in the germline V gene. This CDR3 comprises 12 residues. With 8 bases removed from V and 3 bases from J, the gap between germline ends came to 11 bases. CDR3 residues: CASGPPDYEQYF. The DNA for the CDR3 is TGTGCCAGCGGACCACCTGACTACGAGCAGTACTTC.

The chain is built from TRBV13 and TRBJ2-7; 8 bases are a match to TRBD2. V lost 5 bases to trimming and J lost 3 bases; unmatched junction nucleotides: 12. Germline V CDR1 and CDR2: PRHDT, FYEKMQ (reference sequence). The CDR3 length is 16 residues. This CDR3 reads CASSETKRETDYEQYF. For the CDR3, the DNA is TGTGCCAGCAGCGAAACCAAGCGGGAGACGGACTACGAGCAGTACTTC.

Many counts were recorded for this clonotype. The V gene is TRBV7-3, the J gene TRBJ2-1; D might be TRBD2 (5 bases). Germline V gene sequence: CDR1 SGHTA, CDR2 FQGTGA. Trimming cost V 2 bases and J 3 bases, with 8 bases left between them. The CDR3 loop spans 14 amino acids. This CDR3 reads CASSLAGVYNEQFF. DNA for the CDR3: TGTGCCAGCAGCTTAGCGGGTGTCTACAATGAGCAGTTCTTC. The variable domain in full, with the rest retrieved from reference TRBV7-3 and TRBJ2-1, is GAGVSQTPSNKVTEKGKYVELRCDPISGHTALYWYRQSLGQGPEFLIYFQGTGAADDSGLPNDRFFAVRPEGSVSTLKIQRTERGDSAVYLCASSLAGVYNEQFFGPGTRLTVL.

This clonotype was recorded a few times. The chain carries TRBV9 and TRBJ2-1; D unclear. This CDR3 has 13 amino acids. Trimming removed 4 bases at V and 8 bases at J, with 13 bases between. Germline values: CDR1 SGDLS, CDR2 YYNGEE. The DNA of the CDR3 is TGTGCCAGCAGCTTAACACCACTGCATGAGCAGTTCTTC. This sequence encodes CASSLTPLHEQFF.

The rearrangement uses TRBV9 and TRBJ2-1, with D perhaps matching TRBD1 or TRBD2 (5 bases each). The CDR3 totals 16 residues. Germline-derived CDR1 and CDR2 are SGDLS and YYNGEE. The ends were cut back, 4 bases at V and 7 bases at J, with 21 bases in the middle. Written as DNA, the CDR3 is TGTGCCAGCAGCTCGGGGCTCCGCAGCCGAATAAATGAGCAGTTCTTC. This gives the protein CASSSGLRSRINEQFF.

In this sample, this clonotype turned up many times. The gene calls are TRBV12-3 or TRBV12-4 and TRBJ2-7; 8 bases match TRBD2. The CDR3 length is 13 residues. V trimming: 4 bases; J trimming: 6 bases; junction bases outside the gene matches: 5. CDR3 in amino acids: CASSSGGLGEQYF. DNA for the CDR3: TGTGCCAGCAGTTCGGGAGGGTTGGGCGAGCAGTACTTC.

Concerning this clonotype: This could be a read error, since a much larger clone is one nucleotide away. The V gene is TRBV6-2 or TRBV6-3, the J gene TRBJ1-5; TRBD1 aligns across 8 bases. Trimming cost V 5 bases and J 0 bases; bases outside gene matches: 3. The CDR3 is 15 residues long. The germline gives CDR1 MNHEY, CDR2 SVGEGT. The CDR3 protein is CASSKTGDSNQPQHF. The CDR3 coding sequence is TGTGCCAGCAGTAAGACAGGGGATAGCAATCAGCCCCAGCATTTT.

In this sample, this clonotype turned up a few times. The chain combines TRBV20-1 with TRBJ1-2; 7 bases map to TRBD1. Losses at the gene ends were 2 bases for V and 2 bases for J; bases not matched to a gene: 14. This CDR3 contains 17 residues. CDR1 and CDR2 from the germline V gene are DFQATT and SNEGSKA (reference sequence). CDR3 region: CSARRETEGALNYGYTF. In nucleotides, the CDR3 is TGCAGTGCTAGACGGGAGACGGAGGGGGCTCTAAACTATGGCTACACCTTC.

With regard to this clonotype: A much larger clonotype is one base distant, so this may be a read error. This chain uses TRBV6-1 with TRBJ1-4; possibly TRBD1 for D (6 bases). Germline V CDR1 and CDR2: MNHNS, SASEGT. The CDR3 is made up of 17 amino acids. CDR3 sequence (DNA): TGTGCCAGCAGTCCCGAAAGGACAGCTTTAGCTAATGAAAAACTGCTTTTT. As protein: CASSPERTALANEKLLF.

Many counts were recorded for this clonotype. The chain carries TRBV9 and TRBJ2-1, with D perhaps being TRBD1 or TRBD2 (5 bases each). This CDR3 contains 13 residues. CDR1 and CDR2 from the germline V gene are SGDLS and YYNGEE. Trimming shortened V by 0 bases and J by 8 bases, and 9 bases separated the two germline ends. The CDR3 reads CASSVVGTDEQFF. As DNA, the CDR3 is TGTGCCAGCAGCGTAGTCGGGACGGATGAGCAGTTCTTC.

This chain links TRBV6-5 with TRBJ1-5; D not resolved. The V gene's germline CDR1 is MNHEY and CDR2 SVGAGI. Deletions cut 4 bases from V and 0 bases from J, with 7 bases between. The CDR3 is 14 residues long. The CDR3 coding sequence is TGTGCCAGCAGTTCGGGGAATAGCAATCAGCCCCAGCATTTT. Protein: CASSSGNSNQPQHF.

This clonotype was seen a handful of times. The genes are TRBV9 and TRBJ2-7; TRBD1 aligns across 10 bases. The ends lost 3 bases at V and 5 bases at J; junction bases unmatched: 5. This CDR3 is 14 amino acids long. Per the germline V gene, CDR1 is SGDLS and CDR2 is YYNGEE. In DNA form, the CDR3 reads TGTGCCAGCAGCGCCGGGACAGGGGTTGACGAGCAGTACTTC. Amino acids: CASSAGTGVDEQYF.

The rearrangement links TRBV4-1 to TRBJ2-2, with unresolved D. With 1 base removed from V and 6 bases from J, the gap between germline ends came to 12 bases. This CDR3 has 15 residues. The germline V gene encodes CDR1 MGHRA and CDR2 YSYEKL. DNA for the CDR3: TGCGCCAGCAGCCAAGTTCCAAAGGGTCCCGGGGAGCTGTTTTTT. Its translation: CASSQVPKGPGELFF.

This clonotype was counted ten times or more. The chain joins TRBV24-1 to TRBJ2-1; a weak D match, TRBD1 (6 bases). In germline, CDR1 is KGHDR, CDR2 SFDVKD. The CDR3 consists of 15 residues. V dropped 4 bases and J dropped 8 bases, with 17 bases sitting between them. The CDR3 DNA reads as TGTGCCACCAGTGAACTACAGGGTCCCATACATGAGCAGTTCTTC. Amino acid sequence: CATSELQGPIHEQFF.

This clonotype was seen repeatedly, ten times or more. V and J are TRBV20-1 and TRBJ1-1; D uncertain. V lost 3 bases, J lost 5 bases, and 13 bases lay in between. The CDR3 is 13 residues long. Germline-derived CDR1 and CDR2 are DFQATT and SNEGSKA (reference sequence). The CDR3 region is CSASWAIKTEAFF. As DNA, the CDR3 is TGCAGTGCTAGTTGGGCCATTAAAACTGAAGCTTTCTTT.

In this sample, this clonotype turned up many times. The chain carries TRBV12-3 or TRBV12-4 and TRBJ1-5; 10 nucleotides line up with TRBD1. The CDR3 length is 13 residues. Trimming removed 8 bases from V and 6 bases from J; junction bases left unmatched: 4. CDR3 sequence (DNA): TGTGCCAGCCTCCGGGACAGGGGTCAGCCCCAGCATTTT. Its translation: CASLRDRGQPQHF.

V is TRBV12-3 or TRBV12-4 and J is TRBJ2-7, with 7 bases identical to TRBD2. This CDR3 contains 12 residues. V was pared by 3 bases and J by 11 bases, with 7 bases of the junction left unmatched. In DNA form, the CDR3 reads TGTGCCAGCAGTTTTGGACTAGGAATGGAGTACTTC. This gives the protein CASSFGLGMEYF.

The CDR3 reads CASSHRQGRDTEAFF. DNA of the CDR3: TGTGCCAGCAGTCATCGACAGGGACGGGACACTGAAGCTTTCTTT. The V gene is TRBV7-9, the J gene TRBJ1-1, with TRBD1 matching over 7 bases. Germline loops: CDR1 SEHNR, CDR2 FQNEAQ (reference sequence). This CDR3 region has 15 residues. Germline trimming cut 6 bases from V and 3 bases from J; bases unmatched to any gene: 10.

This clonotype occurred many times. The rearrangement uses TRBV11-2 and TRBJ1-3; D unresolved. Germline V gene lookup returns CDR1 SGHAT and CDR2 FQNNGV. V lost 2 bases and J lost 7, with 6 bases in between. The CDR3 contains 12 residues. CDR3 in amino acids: CASSLLSNTIYF. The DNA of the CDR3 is TGTGCCAGCAGCTTATTGTCCAACACCATATATTTT.

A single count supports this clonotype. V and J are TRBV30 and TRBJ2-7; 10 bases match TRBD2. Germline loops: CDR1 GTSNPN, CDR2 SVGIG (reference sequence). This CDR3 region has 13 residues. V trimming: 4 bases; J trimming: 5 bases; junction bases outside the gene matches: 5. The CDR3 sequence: CAWTSGSSNEQYF. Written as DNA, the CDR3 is TGTGCCTGGACTAGCGGGAGTTCCAACGAGCAGTACTTC.

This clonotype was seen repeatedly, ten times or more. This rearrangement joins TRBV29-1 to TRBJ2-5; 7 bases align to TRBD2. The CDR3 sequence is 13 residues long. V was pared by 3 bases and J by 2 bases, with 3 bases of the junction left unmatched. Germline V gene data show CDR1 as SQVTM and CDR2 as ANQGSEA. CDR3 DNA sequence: TGCAGCGTTGATGTGGGAGGGCAAGAGACCCAGTACTTC. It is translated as CSVDVGGQETQYF.

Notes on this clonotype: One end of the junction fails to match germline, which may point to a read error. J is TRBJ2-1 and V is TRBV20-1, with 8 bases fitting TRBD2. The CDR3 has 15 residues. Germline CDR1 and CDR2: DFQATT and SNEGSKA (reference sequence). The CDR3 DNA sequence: TGCAGTGCTAGAGCCGGGACTAGTATCTACAATGAGCAGCTCTTC. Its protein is CSARAGTSIYNEQLF.